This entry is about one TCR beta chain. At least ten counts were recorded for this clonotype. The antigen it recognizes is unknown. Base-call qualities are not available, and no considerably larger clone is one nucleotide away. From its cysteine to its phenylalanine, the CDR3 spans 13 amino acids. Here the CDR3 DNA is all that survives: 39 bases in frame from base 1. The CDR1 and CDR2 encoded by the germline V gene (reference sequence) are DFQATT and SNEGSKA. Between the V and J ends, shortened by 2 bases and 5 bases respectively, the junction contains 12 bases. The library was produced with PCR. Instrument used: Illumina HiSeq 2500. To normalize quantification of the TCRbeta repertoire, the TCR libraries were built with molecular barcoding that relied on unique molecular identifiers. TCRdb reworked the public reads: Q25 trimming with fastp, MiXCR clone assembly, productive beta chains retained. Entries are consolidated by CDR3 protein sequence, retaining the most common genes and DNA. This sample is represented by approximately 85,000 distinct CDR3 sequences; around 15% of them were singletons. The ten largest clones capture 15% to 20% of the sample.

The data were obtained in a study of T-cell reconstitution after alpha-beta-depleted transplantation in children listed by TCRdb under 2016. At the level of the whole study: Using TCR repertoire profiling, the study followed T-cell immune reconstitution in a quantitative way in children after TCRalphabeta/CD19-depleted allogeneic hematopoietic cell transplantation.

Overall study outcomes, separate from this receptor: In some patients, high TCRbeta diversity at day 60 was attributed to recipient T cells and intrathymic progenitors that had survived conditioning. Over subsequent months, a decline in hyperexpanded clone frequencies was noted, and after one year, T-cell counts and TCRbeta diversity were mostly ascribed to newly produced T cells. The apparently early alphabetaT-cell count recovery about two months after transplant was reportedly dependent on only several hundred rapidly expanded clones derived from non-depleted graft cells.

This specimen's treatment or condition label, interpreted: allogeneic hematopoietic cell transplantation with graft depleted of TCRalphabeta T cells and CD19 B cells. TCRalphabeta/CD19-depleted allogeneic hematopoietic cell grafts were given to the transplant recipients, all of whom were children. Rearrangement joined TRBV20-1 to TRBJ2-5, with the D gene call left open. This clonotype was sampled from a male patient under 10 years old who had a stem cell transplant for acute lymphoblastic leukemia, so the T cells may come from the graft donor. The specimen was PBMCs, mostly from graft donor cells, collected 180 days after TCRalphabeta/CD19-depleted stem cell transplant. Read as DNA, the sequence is TGCAGTGCTAGATCGGTTAGCAGGGAGACCCAGTACTTC. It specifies CSARSVSRETQYF.